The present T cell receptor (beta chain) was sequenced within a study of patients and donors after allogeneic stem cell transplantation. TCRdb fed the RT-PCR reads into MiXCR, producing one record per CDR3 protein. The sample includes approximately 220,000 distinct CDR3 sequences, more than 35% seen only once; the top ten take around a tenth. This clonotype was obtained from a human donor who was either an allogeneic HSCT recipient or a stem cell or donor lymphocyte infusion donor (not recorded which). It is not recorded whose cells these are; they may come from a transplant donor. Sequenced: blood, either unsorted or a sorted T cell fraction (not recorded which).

The CDR3 loop is CASSQPDRLAEQYF. As DNA, the CDR3 is TGCGCCAGCAGCCAACCGGACAGGTTGGCCGAGCAGTACTTC. This sequence joins TRBV4-1 and TRBJ2-7; 7 positions agree with TRBD1. CDR3 length: 14 amino acids. Trimming at V came to 2 bases and at J to 6 bases, leaving 7 bases not matched to a gene. Germline values: CDR1 MGHRA, CDR2 YSYEKL.